This T cell receptor beta chain was identified in a study of cytomegalovirus exposure and HLA in healthy donors. Study results and caveats: In an earlier analysis, in some 500 donors, most V segments appeared productive either ~90% or ~30% of the time. Later on, an analysis showed TCR association rates differing by HLA locus, with DRB1 the most and HLA-C the fewest.

This CDR3 has 17 amino acids. Germline assignment: CDR1 MRHNA and CDR2 SNTAGT. V lost 5 bases and J lost 9, with 27 bases in between. This clone was seen more than once but under ten times. Its antigen is unidentified. Both 60 Vbeta primers and 13 Jbeta primers went into the PCR. Per the original data handling: The count from a later analysis was 60 million to 85 million unique TCR beta chains, 9.5 million to 13 million of them shared. Profiled with immunoSEQ multiplex PCR; TCRdb holds only in-frame clones, not every one. For V, J and clone size, that table is used; D and trimming come from the DNA. The data show over 150,000 clones, 80% seen once.

The chain employs TRBV6-4 and TRBJ2-3; weak D call: TRBD2 (6 bases). Specimen: PBMCs. The clonotype comes from a man between 25 and 39 years old in good health and CMV-seronegative. CDR3 residues: CASSPSVSGGPRVTQYF. CDR3 in DNA: TGTGCCAGCAGTCCTTCGGTTAGCGGCGGCCCCCGAGTGACGCAGTATTTT.